A selection of T cell receptor beta chains follows, all from one sample in a study of siplizumab effects on memory and regulatory T cells. Some clones are missing from TCRdb's copy, which holds only in-frame ones; the method was immunoSEQ multiplex PCR. The sample holds under 110,000 clones, about nine tenths seen once. Sequencing used non-Treg CD4+ T cells sorted from blood. These receptors all come from a human donor in good health. CDR3s include the opening cysteine and the closing phenylalanine or tryptophan. D genes are given only for firm matches. Where a row states a size, it is once, few, many or the class of an expanded clone; other rows omit it.

V	J	D	size	DNA	CDR3
TRBV7-2	TRBJ1-5	-	-	TGTGCCAGCAGCTCCACGGGGGGCGCGGGTCAGCCCCAGCATTTT	CASSSTGGAGQPQHF
TRBV19	TRBJ2-7	TRBD2	-	TGTGCCACCCGAGGCGGACTAGCGGGAACACTTAGCTCCTACGAGCAGTACTTC	CATRGGLAGTLSSYEQYF
TRBV7-9	TRBJ1-2	-	-	TGTGCCAGCAGCTCAACAGGGTTCGGCTACACCTTC	CASSSTGFGYTF
TRBV9	TRBJ2-1	TRBD2	once	TGTGCCAGCAGCGTTGACTCGACTAGCGCGTACAATGAGCAGTTCTTC	CASSVDSTSAYNEQFF
TRBV15	TRBJ2-3	-	-	TGTGCCACCAGCACAAGGAGGCGTGGGGGGGATACGCAGTATTTT	CATSTRRRGGDTQYF
TRBV6-1	TRBJ1-5	TRBD1	-	TGTGCCAGCAGTGAAACGGACAGGGGTGGGAGCAATCAGCCCCAGCATTTT	CASSETDRGGSNQPQHF
TRBV7-2	TRBJ1-1	-	-	TGTGCCAGCACCCCCTGGGAGGGAATGAACACTGAAGCTTTCTTT	CASTPWEGMNTEAFF
TRBV5-6	TRBJ1-1	-	-	TGTGCCAGCAGCTTCGGGCGTGGGGACACTGAAGCTTTCTTT	CASSFGRGDTEAFF
TRBV29-1	TRBJ2-1	TRBD2	-	TGCAGCGTCGCCACCGGGACTAGGGGGGCTGAGCAGTTCTTC	CSVATGTRGAEQFF
TRBV14	TRBJ2-3	TRBD2	-	TGTGCCAGCAGCGCGACTAGCGGTTATACAGATACGCAGTATTTT	CASSATSGYTDTQYF
TRBV7-9	TRBJ2-7	-	-	TGTGCCAGCTGGAGAGTGGGGGAGCAGTACTTC	CASWRVGEQYF
TRBV19	TRBJ2-5	TRBD1	-	TGTGCCAGTAGTATAGCCAACAGGGGTCAGGGAGAGACCCAGTACTTC	CASSIANRGQGETQYF
TRBV30	TRBJ2-7	TRBD2	-	TGTGCCTGGAGTCGGGAGGGGCCTTTGTACGAGCAGTACTTC	CAWSREGPLYEQYF
TRBV5-1	TRBJ2-3	-	-	TGCGCCAGCAGCTTCGACGGGACCCCCGGCACAGATACGCAGTATTTT	CASSFDGTPGTDTQYF
TRBV4-1	TRBJ2-7	-	once	TGCGCCAGCAGCCAACCCTTTATGAGGGAGAGGTCCTACGAGCAGTACTTC	CASSQPFMRERSYEQYF
TRBV6-6	TRBJ2-5	-	-	TGTGCCAGCAGTTACTCGCGTCTAGTACAAGAGACCCAGTACTTC	CASSYSRLVQETQYF
TRBV19	TRBJ1-1	TRBD1	-	TGTGCCAGTAGTGTGGACAGGGACACTGAAGCTTTCTTT	CASSVDRDTEAFF
TRBV6-5	TRBJ2-7	TRBD2	once	TGTGCCAGCAGGAGACTAGCGGGGGGGGTCGAGCAGTACTTC	CASRRLAGGVEQYF
TRBV11-2	TRBJ2-3	-	-	TGTGCCAGCAGCTCAGGGGGGGGGCACTTTGGCGATACGCAGTATTTT	CASSSGGGHFGDTQYF
TRBV12-5	TRBJ2-7	TRBD2	-	TGTGCTAGTGGTTTGAACCTAGCGGGAGTGAGGTACGAGCAGTACTTC	CASGLNLAGVRYEQYF
TRBV19	TRBJ2-3	TRBD2	-	TGTGCCAGTAGTACACTAGCGGGAGTAGCCACAGATACGCAGTATTTT	CASSTLAGVATDTQYF
TRBV5-6	TRBJ2-1	TRBD1	-	TGTGCCAGCAGCTCTCTTTCGGACAGGGATTATGATGAGCAGTTCTTC	CASSSLSDRDYDEQFF
TRBV28	TRBJ1-1	TRBD1	-	TGTGCCAGCAGTTTATATGACAGGGTGAACACTGAAGCTTTCTTT	CASSLYDRVNTEAFF
TRBV10-3	TRBJ1-1	TRBD1	-	TGTGCCATCAGTGATCAGGGGGCGGACACTGAAGCTTTCTTT	CAISDQGADTEAFF
TRBV7-9	TRBJ2-7	-	-	TGTGCCAGCAGCTTAGCGACTGGAGGGGGAAGGGAGCAGTACTTC	CASSLATGGGREQYF
TRBV23-1	TRBJ2-7	-	-	TGCGCCAGCAGTCAACCAAGGGTTCCATACTTC	CASSQPRVPYF
TRBV2	TRBJ1-2	TRBD1	-	TGTGCCAGCAGTCGGACAGGGGGCGGCTATGGCTACACCTTC	CASSRTGGGYGYTF
TRBV2	TRBJ1-1	TRBD1	-	TGTGCCAGCAGTGTGACAGGGGCCTATCTGGGCACTGAAGCTTTCTTT	CASSVTGAYLGTEAFF
TRBV7-8	TRBJ2-1	TRBD2	-	TGTGCCAGCAGCCCCCTCCGGACTAGCGGGAGGAAAAGTTACAATGAGCAGTTCTTC	CASSPLRTSGRKSYNEQFF
TRBV29-1	TRBJ2-5	-	-	TGCAGCGCGGGACCATATAGACAAGAGACCCAGTACTTC	CSAGPYRQETQYF
TRBV10-3	TRBJ2-3	TRBD1	-	TGTGCCATCGTATCCGGGACAGGGAGGGATACGCAGTATTTT	CAIVSGTGRDTQYF
TRBV6-1	TRBJ1-4	-	few	TGTGCCAGCAGTGAAGCAGGGGCAACTAATGAAAAACTGTTTTTT	CASSEAGATNEKLFF
TRBV18	TRBJ1-2	TRBD1	-	TGTGCCAGCTCACCCGACAGGGGGCTTGGCTACACCTTC	CASSPDRGLGYTF
TRBV6-5	TRBJ2-2	-	-	TGTGCCAGCAGCCGACCCAACTGGGAAACCGGGGAGCTGTTTTTT	CASSRPNWETGELFF
TRBV20-1	TRBJ2-7	-	-	TGCAGTGCTAGAGGGTTCTACGAGCAGTACTTC	CSARGFYEQYF
TRBV2	TRBJ2-7	TRBD2	-	TGTGCCGGCCGAGACCGGGACTATAGCGAGCAGTACTTC	CAGRDRDYSEQYF